This T cell receptor beta chain was recovered during a study of T cells in Graves' hyperthyroidism and ophthalmopathy. V was pared by 5 bases and J by 5 bases, with 24 bases between. From germline, CDR1 is SGHVS and CDR2 FNYEAQ. CDR3 length equals 17 residues. This clonotype was counted at least ten times. Authors of the study amplified TCR beta CDR3 regions from RNA transcripts. The TCR CDR3 first-round RT-PCR relied on the HTBI primer set. TCRdb analysed the multiplex PCR reads with MiXCR anew, one entry per CDR3 protein. The sample carries a few hundred thousand distinct CDR3 sequences, approximately 17% recorded once.

The receptor was derived from a young man with Graves' ophthalmopathy. The chain uses TRBV7-6 and TRBJ2-5, with D unclear. Sample: blood. The chain's CDR3 is CASSTSATQSSRETQYF. In DNA, the CDR3 is TGTGCCAGCAGCACGTCAGCTACCCAGTCATCGCGGGAGACCCAGTACTTC.